This TCR beta chain stems from a study of blood T cell repertoires in COVID-19. Looking at the study overall: The samples span acute and convalescent COVID-19 from the United States, Italy and Spain. From T cells, B-cell-depleted T cells, or PBMCs came the material, which was cDNA or gDNA.

Original data processing: Estimation of nucleated cell counts was performed using reference gene primer amplification. Sequenced by immunoSEQ multiplex PCR; TCRdb stores in-frame clones only, minus some. The V and J calls and clone size come from that table; D and trimming were worked out from the DNA. The sample includes around 50,000 clones, more than 70% of them seen just once. V gave up 3 bases and J gave up 2 bases; unmatched junction bases: 1. Germline V gene data show CDR1 as DFQATT and CDR2 as SNEGSKA (reference sequence). CDR3 length equals 14 residues. The receptor comes from a human donor in a cohort sampled during active COVID-19. This chain uses TRBV20-1 with TRBJ1-6; 7 bases fit TRBD1. The sequenced sample was peripheral blood. The CDR3 nucleotides read TGCAGTGCTAGTAGGGGGCCCTATAATTCACCCCTCCACTTT. Translation: CSASRGPYNSPLHF.